This T cell receptor beta chain was sequenced in a study of cytomegalovirus exposure and HLA in healthy donors. Overall study: Earlier, 100 million or so unique TCR beta sequences were recovered from about 179 million T cells by an analysis. Study-wide results and caveats: Prior analysis indicated that the majority of TCR beta V segments exhibited productivity approximately 87% or approximately 30% of the time. In a later analysis, CMV-associated beta chains were mostly HLA-associated, it appeared.

Vbeta (60) and Jbeta (13) primers were used in the PCR. Sequencing used immunoSEQ multiplex PCR; TCRdb keeps in-frame clones, though not all of them. Of around 120,000 clones in the sample, roughly 9% were seen once. V was pared by 6 bases and J by 3 bases, with 5 bases between. The V gene's germline CDR1 is MGHDK and CDR2 SYGVNS. This CDR3 comprises 11 residues. Comment on this clone: Antigen: not known.

The sequencing sample was made of PBMCs. The source of this sequence is a man aged 25-40 years in good health and CMV-seronegative. V gene TRBV25-1 combines with J gene TRBJ1-1; D remains ambiguous. This CDR3 is CASRAYTEAFF. In DNA form, the CDR3 reads TGTGCCAGCAGGGCATACACTGAAGCTTTCTTT.